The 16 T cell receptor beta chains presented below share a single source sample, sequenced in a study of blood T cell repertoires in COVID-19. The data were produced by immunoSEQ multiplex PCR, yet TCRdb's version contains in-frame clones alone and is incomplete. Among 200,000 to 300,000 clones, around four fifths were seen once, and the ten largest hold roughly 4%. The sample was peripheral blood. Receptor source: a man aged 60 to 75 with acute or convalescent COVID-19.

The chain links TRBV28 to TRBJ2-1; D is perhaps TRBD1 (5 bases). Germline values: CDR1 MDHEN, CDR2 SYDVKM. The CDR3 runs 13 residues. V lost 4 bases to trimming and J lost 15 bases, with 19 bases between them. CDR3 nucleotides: TGTGCCAGCAGTTCATTTGGGGCCGGGCCAGGGTTCTTC. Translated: CASSSFGAGPGFF.

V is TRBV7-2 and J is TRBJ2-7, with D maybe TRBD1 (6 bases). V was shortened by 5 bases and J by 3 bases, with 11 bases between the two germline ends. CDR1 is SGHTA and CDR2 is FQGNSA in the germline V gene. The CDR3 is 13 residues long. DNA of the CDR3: TGTGCCAGCAGCCAGCTAGGGGGCTACGAGCAGTACTTC. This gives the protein CASSQLGGYEQYF.

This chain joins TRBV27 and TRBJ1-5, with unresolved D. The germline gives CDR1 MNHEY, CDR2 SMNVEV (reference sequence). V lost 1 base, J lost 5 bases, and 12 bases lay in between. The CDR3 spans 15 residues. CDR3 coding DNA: TGTGCCAGCAGTTTATTGGGGAGGCGAGATCAGCCCCAGCATTTT. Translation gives CASSLLGRRDQPQHF.

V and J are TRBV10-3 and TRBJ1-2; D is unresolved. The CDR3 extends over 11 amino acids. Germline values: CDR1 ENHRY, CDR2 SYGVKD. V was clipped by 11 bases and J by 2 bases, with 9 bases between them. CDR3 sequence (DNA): TGTGCCGCCGACGGGAACTATGGCTACACCTTC. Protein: CAADGNYGYTF.

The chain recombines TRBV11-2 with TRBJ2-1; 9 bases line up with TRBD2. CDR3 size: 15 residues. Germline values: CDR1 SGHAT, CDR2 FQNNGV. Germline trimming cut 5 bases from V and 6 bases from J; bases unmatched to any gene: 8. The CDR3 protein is CASSRTSGSGNEQFF. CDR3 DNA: TGTGCCAGCAGCCGTACTAGCGGGTCGGGCAATGAGCAGTTCTTC. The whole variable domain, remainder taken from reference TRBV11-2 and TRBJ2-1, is EAGVAQSPRYKIIEKRQSVAFWCNPISGHATLYWYQQILGQGPKLLIQFQNNGVVDDSQLPKDRFSAERLKGVDSTLKIQPAKLEDSAVYLCASSRTSGSGNEQFFGPGTRLTVL.

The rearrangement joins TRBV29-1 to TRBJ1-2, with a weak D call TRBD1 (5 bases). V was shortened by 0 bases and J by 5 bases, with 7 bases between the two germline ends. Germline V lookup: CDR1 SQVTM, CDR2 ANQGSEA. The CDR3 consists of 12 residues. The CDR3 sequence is CSVEEGGYGYTF. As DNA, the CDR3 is TGCAGCGTTGAAGAGGGGGGGTATGGCTACACCTTC.

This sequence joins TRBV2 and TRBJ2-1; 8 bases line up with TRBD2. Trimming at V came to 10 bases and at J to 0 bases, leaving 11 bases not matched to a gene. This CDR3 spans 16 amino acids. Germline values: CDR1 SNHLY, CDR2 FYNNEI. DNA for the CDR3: TGTGCCACCCCTTCACGCGGGGGGAGCTCCTACAATGAGCAGTTCTTC. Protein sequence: CATPSRGGSSYNEQFF.

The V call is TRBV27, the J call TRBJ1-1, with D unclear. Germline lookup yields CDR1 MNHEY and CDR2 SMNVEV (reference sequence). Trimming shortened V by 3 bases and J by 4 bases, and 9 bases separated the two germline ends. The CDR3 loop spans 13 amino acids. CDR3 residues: CASSFGRATEAFF. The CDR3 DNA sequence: TGTGCCAGCAGTTTTGGGCGGGCCACTGAAGCTTTCTTT.

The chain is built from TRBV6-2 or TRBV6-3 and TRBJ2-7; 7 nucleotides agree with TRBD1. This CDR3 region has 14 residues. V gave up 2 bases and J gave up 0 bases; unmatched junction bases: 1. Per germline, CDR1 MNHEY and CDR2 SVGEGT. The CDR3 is CASSYGTASYEQYF. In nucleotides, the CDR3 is TGTGCCAGCAGTTACGGGACAGCCTCCTACGAGCAGTACTTC.

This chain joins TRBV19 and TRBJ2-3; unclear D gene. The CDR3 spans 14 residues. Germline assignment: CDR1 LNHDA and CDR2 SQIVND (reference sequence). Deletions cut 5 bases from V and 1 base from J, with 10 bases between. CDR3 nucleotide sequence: TGTGCCAGTAGTTTCCGCGCTGGCACAGATACGCAGTATTTT. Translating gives CASSFRAGTDTQYF.

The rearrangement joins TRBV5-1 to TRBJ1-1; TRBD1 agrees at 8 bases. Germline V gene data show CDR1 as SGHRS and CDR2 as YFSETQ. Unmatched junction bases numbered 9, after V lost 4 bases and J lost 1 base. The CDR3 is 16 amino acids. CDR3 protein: CASSVTGGVSNTEAFF. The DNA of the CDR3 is TGCGCCAGCAGCGTTACAGGGGGGGTTTCGAACACTGAAGCTTTCTTT.

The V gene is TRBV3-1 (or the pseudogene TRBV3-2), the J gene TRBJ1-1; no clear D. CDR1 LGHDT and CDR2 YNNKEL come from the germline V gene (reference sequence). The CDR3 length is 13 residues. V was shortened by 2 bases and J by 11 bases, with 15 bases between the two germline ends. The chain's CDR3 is CASSQRLPRRAFF. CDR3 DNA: TGTGCCAGCAGCCAACGACTCCCTCGGAGGGCTTTCTTT.

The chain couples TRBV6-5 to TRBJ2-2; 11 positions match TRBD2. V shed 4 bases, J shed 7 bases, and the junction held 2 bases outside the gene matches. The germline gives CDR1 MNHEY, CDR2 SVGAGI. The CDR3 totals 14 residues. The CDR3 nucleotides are TGTGCCAGCAGTTTAGCGGGAGGGGTCGGGGAGCTGTTTTTT. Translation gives CASSLAGGVGELFF.

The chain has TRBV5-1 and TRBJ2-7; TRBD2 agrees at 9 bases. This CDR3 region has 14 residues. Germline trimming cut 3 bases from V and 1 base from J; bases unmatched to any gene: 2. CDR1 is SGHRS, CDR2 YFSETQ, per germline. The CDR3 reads CASSSTSGSYEQYF. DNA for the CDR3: TGCGCCAGCAGCTCGACTAGCGGATCCTACGAGCAGTACTTC.

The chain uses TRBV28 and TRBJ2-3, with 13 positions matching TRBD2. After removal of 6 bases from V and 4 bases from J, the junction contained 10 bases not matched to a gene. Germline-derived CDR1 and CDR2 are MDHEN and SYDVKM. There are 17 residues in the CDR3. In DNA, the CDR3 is TGTGCCAGCAGCTTAGGACTAGCGGGAGTCATATCAGATACGCAGTATTTT. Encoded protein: CASSLGLAGVISDTQYF.

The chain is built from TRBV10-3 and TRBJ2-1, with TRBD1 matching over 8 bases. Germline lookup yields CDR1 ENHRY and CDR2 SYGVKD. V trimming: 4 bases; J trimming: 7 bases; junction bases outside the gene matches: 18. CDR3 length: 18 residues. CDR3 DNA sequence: TGTGCCATCAGTGGCTCCACGGACAGGGCCGTCAACAGGAATGAGCAGTTCTTC. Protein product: CAISGSTDRAVNRNEQFF.